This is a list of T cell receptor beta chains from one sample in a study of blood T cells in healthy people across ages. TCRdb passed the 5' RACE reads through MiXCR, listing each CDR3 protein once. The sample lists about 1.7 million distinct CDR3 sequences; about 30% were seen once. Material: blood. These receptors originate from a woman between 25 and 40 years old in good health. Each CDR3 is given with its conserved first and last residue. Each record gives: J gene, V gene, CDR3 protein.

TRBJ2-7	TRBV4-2	CASSQDPGNDEQYF
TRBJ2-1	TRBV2	CASSEVGLAGGFNEQFF
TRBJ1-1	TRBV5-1	CASSLVAGEYTEAFF
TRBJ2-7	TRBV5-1	CASSWVSGSLLEQYF
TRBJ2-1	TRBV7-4	CASSLARDNEQFF
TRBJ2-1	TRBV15	CATSRASGGLSYNEQFF
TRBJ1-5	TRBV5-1	CARDAPGGGLNNQPQHF
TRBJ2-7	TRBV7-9	CTSSLGRAYEQYF
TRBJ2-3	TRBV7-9	CASSSPKEMSSGSTDTQYF
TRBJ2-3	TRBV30	CAWSYRDFPQYF
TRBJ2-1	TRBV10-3	CAISESDNEQFF
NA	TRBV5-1	CASSHAGTGLYEQYF
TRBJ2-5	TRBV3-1	CASSQPPNGRSEQYF
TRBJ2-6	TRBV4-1	CASSQDPGSSGANVLTF
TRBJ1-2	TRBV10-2	CASSGGGFRGYTF
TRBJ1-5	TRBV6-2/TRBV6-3	CASRPTLGGNQPQHF
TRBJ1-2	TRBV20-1	CSAAGRGFYGYTF
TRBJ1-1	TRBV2	CASSTGFEAFF
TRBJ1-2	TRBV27	CASSPPDRDGYGYTF
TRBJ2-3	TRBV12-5	CASGPPGPTDTQYF
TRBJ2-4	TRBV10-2	CASSRAQNIQYF
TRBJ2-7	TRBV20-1	CSARDAETGVDEQYF
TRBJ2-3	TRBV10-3	CAISVEGGPDTQYF
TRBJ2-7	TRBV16	CASSPKAAFEQYF
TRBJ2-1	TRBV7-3	CASSLQHSNEQFF
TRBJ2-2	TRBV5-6	CASSPHPGRVGAGERFF
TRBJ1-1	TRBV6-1	CASTETPRTEAFF
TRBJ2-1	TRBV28	CAIYRGGGNEQFF
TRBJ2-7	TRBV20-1	CSARVSGDNYEQYF
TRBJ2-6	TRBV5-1	CASSPLTGGANVLTF
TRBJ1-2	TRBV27	CASRKDRGTGGYTF
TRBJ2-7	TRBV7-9	CASSLIGTGEYEQYF
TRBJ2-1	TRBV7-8	CASSARDSVINEQFF
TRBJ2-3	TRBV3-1	CVSSMDLTDTQYF
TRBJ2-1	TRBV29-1	CSVDDIAGEGYNEQFF
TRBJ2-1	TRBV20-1	CSAINGGQGYNEQFF
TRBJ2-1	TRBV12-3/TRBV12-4	CASNSAGTRDDNEQFF
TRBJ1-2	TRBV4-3	CASSQDLTGGFYGYTF
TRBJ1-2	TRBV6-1	CASKAGGVYGYTF
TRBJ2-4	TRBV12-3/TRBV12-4	CASSLARANIQYF
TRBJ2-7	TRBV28	CASSSFYEQYF
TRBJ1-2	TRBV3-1	CASSHKGSRLSYTF
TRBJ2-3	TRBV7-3	CASIIREGADTQYF
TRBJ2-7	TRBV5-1	CASSLSGGTGEQYF
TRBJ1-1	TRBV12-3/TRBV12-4	CASTSEGYTEAFF
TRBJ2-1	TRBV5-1	CASSLDWGGRNNEQFF
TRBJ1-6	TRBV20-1	CSARGAGGAGSRNSPLHF
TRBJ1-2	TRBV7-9	CASSLASQSGYTF
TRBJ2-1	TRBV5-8	CVNSFGLAGGDEQFF
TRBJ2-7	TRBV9	CASSVDKNYEQYF
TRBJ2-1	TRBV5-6	CASSWLVSAGGRANEQFF
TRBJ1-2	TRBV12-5	CASGSSNYGYTF
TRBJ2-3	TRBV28	CASIPGQSDTQYF
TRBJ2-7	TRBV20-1	CSAPSGDRYEQYF
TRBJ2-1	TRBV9	CASSVEADSSYNEQFF
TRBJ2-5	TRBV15	CATSRDLGLAGSETQYF
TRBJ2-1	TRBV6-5	CASSKVGTPLYNEQFF
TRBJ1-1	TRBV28	CASSCRPEMNEAFF
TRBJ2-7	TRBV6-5	CASSYTGQVHYEQYF
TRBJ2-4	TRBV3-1	CTSSHSGQTNIQYF